This T cell receptor (beta chain) derives from a study of post-analysis software for immune sequencing data. Study as a whole: Relapsing-remitting, secondary progressive and progressive-relapsing multiple sclerosis courses were included.

A few counts support this clonotype. The antigen remains undetermined. Points from the study as a whole: In patients, about 5 TRBV segments were more frequent than in controls, with TRBV5-6, TRBV5-1 and TRBV20-1 among them. In multiple sclerosis, normalized Chao1 diversity was significantly below that of controls. F measure showed strong co-clustering of same-batch samples.

Included in the TCR beta cDNA libraries were unique molecular identifiers. From the PCR reads, TCRdb called clonotypes with MiXCR, one entry per CDR3 protein. The sample carries hundreds of thousands of distinct CDR3 sequences, roughly 36% recorded once. The CDR3 has 13 residues. Trimming left V 0 bases short and J 1 base short, with 4 bases between. CDR1 is DFQATT, CDR2 SNEGSKA, per germline (reference sequence). The TCR sequence derives from a girl aged 5 to 17 with multiple sclerosis. The sequencing sample was made of blood. The chain combines TRBV20-1 with TRBJ1-5; no clear D. Here the CDR3 reads CSARDRSNQPQHF. The DNA of the CDR3 is TGCAGTGCTAGAGACAGGAGCAATCAGCCCCAGCATTTT.